One and the same sample provided the 11 T cell receptor beta chains below, sequenced in a study of post-analysis software for immune sequencing data. The antigens of these receptors remain unknown. The authors incorporated unique molecular identifiers into the TCR beta cDNA libraries. TCRdb reprocessed the PCR reads via MiXCR and lists one record per CDR3 protein. The sample has roughly 540,000 distinct CDR3 sequences, 30% to 40% seen once. Findings of the study overall: Patients had higher frequencies than controls of roughly 5 TRBV segments, including TRBV5-6, TRBV5-1 and TRBV20-1.

The sequenced sample was blood. The receptors stem from a girl aged 2-17 years with multiple sclerosis.

V usage is TRBV6-5 and J usage is TRBJ1-3; 7 nucleotides align to TRBD1. The trim removed 4 bases at V and 6 bases at J, leaving 6 bases unmatched. The CDR3 consists of 14 residues. Germline V lookup: CDR1 MNHEY, CDR2 SVGAGI. CDR3 bases: TGTGCCAGCAGTTCCCCGACAGGGACAAACACCATATATTTT. Translated: CASSSPTGTNTIYF.

The chain couples TRBV6-1 to TRBJ1-6; D gene uncertain. The CDR3 is 15 residues long. The V gene's germline CDR1 is MNHNS and CDR2 SASEGT. Trimming removed 2 bases at V and 6 bases at J, with 11 bases between. In DNA form, the CDR3 reads TGTGCCAGCAGTGAACAGAGGGCTTCTAATTCACCCCTCCACTTT. Residues: CASSEQRASNSPLHF.

The CDR3 DNA follows: TGTGCCAGCAGCCTGGGAACACCAACAACTAATGAAAAACTGTTTTTT. This encodes CASSLGTPTTNEKLFF. The rearrangement joins TRBV3-1 to TRBJ1-4, with D unresolved. The germline gives CDR1 LGHDT, CDR2 YNNKEL (reference sequence). The CDR3 has 16 residues. V lost 4 bases and J lost 0, with 12 bases in between.

This clonotype was found a few times. The J gene is TRBJ2-3, the V gene TRBV3-1, with 10 bases matching TRBD2. CDR1 LGHDT and CDR2 YNNKEL come from the germline V gene (reference sequence). With V trimmed by 2 bases and J by 4 bases, 6 bases remained unmatched. This CDR3 spans 16 amino acids. The CDR3 DNA sequence: TGTGCCAGCAGCCAATTTTCCGGGACTAGCGCAGATACGCAGTATTTT. This translates into CASSQFSGTSADTQYF.

The chain couples TRBV10-3 to TRBJ2-3; D might be TRBD2 (6 bases). CDR3 length: 16 residues. Germline V CDR1 and CDR2: ENHRY, SYGVKD. V was trimmed by 4 bases and J by 0 bases, leaving 14 bases between them. CDR3 DNA sequence: TGTGCCATCAGTGCTTTGGCGGGGTCTAGCACAGATACGCAGTATTTT. Translated, it gives CAISALAGSSTDTQYF.

V gene TRBV7-6 combines with J gene TRBJ1-1, with a possible D match to TRBD1 (5 bases). V gave up 2 bases and J gave up 1 base, with 14 bases separating them. CDR3 length: 16 residues. The V gene's germline CDR1 is SGHVS and CDR2 FNYEAQ. CDR3 nucleotides: TGTGCCAGCAGCTTAAAGCCGGGACGGACGAACACTGAAGCTTTCTTT. Protein: CASSLKPGRTNTEAFF.

Many counts were recorded for this clonotype. The gene calls are TRBV20-1 and TRBJ1-6; 7 bases agree with TRBD1. V lost 5 bases and J lost 6; bases outside the gene matches: 4. Looked up from germline, CDR1 is DFQATT and CDR2 is SNEGSKA (reference sequence). CDR3 size: 13 residues. The CDR3 here is CSAGAGGNSPLHF. The CDR3 DNA reads TGCAGTGCTGGGGCAGGGGGTAATTCACCCCTCCACTTT.

This clonotype was counted ten times or more. The V gene is TRBV12-3 or TRBV12-4, the J gene TRBJ1-6, with D uncertain. Trimming left V 6 bases short and J 3 bases short, with 0 bases between. The CDR3 runs 11 residues. The CDR3 DNA reads TGTGCCAGCAGCTATAATTCACCCCTCCACTTT. Amino acids: CASSYNSPLHF.

V gene TRBV19 combines with J gene TRBJ1-2, with D perhaps matching TRBD1 (6 bases). This CDR3 contains 17 residues. Trimming took 4 bases from V and 3 from J, leaving 21 bases between them. Looked up from germline, CDR1 is LNHDA and CDR2 is SQIVND (reference sequence). The CDR3 DNA reads TGTGCCAGTAGTAGCCCTGGCCAGGGGCTCGGTGACTATGGCTACACCTTC. It translates to CASSSPGQGLGDYGYTF.

J is TRBJ1-4 and V is TRBV12-3 or TRBV12-4, with a tentative D call TRBD1 (5 bases). The CDR3 runs 16 residues. V was clipped by 5 bases and J by 0 bases, with 13 bases between them. DNA for the CDR3: TGTGCCAGCAGTCCCGGGACTCATGCAACTAATGAAAAACTGTTTTTT. It codes for CASSPGTHATNEKLFF.

This clonotype has just a few counts. This sequence joins TRBV7-8 and TRBJ1-2; D not certain. V shed 7 bases and J shed 3 bases, with 15 bases lying between them. Germline loops: CDR1 SGHVS, CDR2 FQNEAQ. The CDR3 extends over 14 amino acids. The CDR3 region is CASTIGRSYYGYTF. Written as DNA, the CDR3 is TGTGCCAGCACCATAGGAAGGTCTTACTATGGCTACACCTTC. The complete variable domain, with remaining parts taken from reference TRBV7-8 and TRBJ1-2, reads GAGVSQSPRYKVAKRGQDVALRCDPISGHVSLFWYQQALGQGPEFLTYFQNEAQLDKSGLPSDRFFAERPEGSVSTLKIQRTQQEDSAVYLCASTIGRSYYGYTFGSGTRLTVV.